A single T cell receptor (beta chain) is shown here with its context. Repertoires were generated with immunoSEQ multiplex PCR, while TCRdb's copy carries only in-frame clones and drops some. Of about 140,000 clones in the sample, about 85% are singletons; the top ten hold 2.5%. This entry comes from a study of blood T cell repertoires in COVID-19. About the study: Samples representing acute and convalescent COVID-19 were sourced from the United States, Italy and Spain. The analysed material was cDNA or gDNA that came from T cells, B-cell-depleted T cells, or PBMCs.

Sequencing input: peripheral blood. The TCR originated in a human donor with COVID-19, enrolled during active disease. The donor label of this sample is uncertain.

CDR3 sequence reads: CASSLGATANTGELFF. In DNA, the CDR3 is TGTGCCAGCAGCCTAGGCGCGACAGCGAACACCGGGGAGCTGTTTTTT. This chain connects TRBV7-6 to TRBJ2-2; perhaps TRBD1 as D (5 bases). V dropped 5 bases and J dropped 0 bases, with 13 bases sitting between them. Germline assignment: CDR1 SGHVS and CDR2 FNYEAQ. The CDR3 runs 16 residues.